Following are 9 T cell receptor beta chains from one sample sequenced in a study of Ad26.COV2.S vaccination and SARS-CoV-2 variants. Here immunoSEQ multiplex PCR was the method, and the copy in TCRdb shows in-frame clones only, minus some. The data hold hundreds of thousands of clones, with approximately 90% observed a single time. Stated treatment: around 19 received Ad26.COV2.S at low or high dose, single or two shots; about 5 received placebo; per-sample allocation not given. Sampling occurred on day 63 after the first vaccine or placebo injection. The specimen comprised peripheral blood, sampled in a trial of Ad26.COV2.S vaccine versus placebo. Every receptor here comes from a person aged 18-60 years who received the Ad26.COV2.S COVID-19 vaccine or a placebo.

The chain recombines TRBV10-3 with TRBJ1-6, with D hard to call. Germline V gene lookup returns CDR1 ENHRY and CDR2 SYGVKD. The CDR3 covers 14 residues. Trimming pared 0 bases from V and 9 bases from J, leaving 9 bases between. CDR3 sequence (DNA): TGTGCCATCAGTGAGTCTGGGTACGCTTCACCCCTCCACTTT. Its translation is CAISESGYASPLHF.

The CDR3 here is CASSPTSGRTDTQYF. The CDR3 DNA reads as TGTGCCAGCAGCCCGACTAGCGGGAGGACAGATACGCAGTATTTT. V usage is TRBV3-1 (or the pseudogene TRBV3-2) and J usage is TRBJ2-3; 13 bases are shared with TRBD2. Germline lookup yields CDR1 LGHDT and CDR2 YNNKEL (reference sequence). J was trimmed by 3 bases and V by 4 bases; bases with no gene match: 1. The CDR3 loop spans 15 amino acids.

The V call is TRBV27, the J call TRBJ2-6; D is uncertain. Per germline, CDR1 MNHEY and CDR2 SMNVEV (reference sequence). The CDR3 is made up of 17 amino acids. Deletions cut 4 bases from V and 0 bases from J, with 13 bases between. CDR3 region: CASSSLETHSGANVLTF. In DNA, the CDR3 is TGTGCCAGCAGTTCCCTAGAAACTCACTCTGGGGCCAACGTCCTGACTTTC.

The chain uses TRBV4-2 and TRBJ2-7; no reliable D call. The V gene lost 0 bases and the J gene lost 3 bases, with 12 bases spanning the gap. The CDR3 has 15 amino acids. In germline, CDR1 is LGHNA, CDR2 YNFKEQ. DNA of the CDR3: TGTGCCAGCAGCCAAGAATCCCGGCCGGTCTACGAGCAGTACTTC. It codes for CASSQESRPVYEQYF.

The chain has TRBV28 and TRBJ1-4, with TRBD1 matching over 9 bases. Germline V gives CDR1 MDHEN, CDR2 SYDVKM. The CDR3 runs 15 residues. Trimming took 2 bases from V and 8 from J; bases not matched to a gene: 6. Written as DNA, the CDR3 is TGTGCCAGCAGTTTAAGACAGGGGGGAGGAGAAAAACTGTTTTTT. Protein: CASSLRQGGGEKLFF.

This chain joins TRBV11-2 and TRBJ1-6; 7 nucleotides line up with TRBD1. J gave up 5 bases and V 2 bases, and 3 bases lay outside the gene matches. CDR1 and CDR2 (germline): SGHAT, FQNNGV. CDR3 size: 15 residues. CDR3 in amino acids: CASSLSGQDNSPLHF. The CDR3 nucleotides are TGTGCCAGCAGCTTATCCGGACAGGATAATTCACCCCTCCACTTT.

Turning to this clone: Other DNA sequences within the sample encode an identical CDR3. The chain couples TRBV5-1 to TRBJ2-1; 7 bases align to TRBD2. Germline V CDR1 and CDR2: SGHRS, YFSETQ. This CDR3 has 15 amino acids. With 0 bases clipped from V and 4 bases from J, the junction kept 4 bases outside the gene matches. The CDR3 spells CASSLGLAVYNEQFF. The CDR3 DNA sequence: TGCGCCAGCAGCTTGGGGCTAGCGGTTTACAATGAGCAGTTCTTC.

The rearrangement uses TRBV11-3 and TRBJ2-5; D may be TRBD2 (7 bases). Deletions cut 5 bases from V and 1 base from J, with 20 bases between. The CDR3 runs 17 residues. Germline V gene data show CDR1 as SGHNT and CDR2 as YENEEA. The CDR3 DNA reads TGTGCCAGCAGCCCAGGGGCTAGCGGAGGGGCCCAAGAGACCCAGTACTTC. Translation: CASSPGASGGAQETQYF.

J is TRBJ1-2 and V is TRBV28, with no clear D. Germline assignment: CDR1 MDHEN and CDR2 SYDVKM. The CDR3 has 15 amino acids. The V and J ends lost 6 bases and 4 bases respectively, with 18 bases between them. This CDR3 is CASSPPGGLGYGYTF. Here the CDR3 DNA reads TGTGCCAGCAGCCCCCCGGGAGGGTTGGGCTATGGCTACACCTTC.